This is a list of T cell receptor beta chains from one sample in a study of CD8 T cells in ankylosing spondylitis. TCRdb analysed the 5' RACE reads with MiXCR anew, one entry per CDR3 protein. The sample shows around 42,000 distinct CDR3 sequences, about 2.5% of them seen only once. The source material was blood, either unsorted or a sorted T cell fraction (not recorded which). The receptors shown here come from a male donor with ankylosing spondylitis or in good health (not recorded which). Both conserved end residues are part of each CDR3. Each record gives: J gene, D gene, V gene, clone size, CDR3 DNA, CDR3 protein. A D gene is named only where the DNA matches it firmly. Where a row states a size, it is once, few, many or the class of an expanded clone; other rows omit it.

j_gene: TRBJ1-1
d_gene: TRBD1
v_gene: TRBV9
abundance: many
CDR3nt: TGTGCCAGCAGCGTTGAAGGGACAGGCAAAGCTTTCTTT
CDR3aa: CASSVEGTGKAFF

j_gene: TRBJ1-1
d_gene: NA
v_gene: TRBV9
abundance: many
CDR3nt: TGTGCCAGCAGCCCCCGGACAGATAACACTGAAGCTTTCTTT
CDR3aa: CASSPRTDNTEAFF

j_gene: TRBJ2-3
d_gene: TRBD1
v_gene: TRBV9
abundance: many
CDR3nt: TGTGCCAGCAGCGTAGTACAGGGGTCCACAGATACGCAGTATTTT
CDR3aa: CASSVVQGSTDTQYF

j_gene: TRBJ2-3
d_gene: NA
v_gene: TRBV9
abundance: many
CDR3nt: TGTGCCAGCAGCGTAGGACCCCTAGATACGCAGTATTTT
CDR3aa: CASSVGPLDTQYF

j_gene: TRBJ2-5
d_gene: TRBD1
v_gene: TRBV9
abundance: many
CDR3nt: TGTGCCAGCAGCGTACCAGGGGGAAGTCTTGAAGAGACCCAGTACTTC
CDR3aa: CASSVPGGSLEETQYF

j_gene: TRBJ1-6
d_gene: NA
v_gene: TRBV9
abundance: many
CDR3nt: TGTGCCAGCAGCGTAGGTCAGGGCTCACCCCTCCACTTT
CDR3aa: CASSVGQGSPLHF

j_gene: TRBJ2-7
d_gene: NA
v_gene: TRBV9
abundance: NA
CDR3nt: TGTGCCAGCAGCGTAGACAGAGGACCTACCCCCTACGAGCAGTACTTC
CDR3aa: CASSVDRGPTPYEQYF

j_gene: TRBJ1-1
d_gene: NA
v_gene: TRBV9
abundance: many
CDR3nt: TGTGCCAGCAGCGTAGCTGGGGCGAACACTGAAGCTTTCTTT
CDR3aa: CASSVAGANTEAFF

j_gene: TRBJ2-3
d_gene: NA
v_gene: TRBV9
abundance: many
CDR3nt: TGTGCCAGCAGTCGAGGGTCCACAGATACGCAGTATTTT
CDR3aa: CASSRGSTDTQYF

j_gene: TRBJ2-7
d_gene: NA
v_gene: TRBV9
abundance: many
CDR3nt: TGTGCCAGCAGCGTAGGAGGAGTAGCGAACCTTTACGAGCAGTACTTC
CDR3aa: CASSVGGVANLYEQYF

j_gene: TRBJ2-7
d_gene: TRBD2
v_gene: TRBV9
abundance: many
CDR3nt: TGTGCCAGCAGCGTAGCTCCGGGAGGAGGGAACGAGCAGTACTTC
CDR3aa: CASSVAPGGGNEQYF

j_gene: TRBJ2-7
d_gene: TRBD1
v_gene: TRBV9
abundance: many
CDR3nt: TGTGCCAGCAGCGGCGGGACAGGGGGCGTTAAACAATACGAGCAGTACTTC
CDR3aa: CASSGGTGGVKQYEQYF

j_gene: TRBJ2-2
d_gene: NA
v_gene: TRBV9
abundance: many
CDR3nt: TGTGCCAGCAGTCCTCTACTTACCGGGGAGCTGTTTTTT
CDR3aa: CASSPLLTGELFF

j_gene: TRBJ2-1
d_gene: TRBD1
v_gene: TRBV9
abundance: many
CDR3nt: TGTGCCAGCAGCGCCCAGGGGGCGCCGAACCAACGGTTCTTC
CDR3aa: CASSAQGAPNQRFF

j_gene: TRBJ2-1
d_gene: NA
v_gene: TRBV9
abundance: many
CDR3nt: TGTGCCAGCAGCGCTGGGGGCGGTAGGCAGTTCTTC
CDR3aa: CASSAGGGRQFF

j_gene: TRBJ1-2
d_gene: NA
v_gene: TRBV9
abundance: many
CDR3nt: TGTGCCAGCAGCGTAGGGGCGGCTAACTATGGCTACACCTTC
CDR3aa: CASSVGAANYGYTF

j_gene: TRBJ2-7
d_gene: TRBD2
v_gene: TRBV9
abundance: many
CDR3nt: TGTGCCAGCAGTGAAGGAGTAGCGGGACTCAACGAGCAGTACTTC
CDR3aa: CASSEGVAGLNEQYF

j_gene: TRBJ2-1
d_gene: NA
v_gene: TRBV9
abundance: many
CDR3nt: TGTGCCAGCAGCGTAGGGGACGTCCTCGGACTGGGCGAGCAGTTCTTC
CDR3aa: CASSVGDVLGLGEQFF

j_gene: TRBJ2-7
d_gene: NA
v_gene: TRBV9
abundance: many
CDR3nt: TGTGCCAGCAGCCCCGGCAGGGGTGGGTACGAGCAGTACTTC
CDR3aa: CASSPGRGGYEQYF

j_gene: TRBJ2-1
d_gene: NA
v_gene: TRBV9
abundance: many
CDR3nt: TGTGCCAGCAGCGCCAGCGGGCAATCCTACAATGAGCAGTTCTTC
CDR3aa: CASSASGQSYNEQFF

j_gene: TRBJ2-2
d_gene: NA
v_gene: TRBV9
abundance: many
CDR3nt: TGTGCCAGCAGCGTAGTAGACGGGGAGACCACCGGGGAGCTGTTTTTT
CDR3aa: CASSVVDGETTGELFF

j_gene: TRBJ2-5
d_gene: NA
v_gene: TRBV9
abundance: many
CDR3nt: TGTGCCAGCAGCGTGGAGAAACAAGAGACCCAGTACTTC
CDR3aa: CASSVEKQETQYF

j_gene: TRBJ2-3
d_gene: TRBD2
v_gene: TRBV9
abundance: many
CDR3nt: TGTGCCAGCAGCGTAGCTACCAGGGGGACTAGCGGGAGCACAGATACGCAGTATTTT
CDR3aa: CASSVATRGTSGSTDTQYF

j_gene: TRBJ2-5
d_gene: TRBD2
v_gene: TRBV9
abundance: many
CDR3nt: TGTGCCAGCAGCGCACGACTAGCGGGAGGGGTGGGTCGGGAGACCCAGTACTTC
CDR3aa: CASSARLAGGVGRETQYF

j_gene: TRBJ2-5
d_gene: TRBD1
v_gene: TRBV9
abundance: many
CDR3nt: TGTGCCAGCGGTCGGGACAGGGGTGGAGAGACCCAGTACTTC
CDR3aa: CASGRDRGGETQYF

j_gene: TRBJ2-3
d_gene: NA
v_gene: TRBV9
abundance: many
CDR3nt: TGTGCCAGCAGCACGAGCGGTGGGGGGAGCACAGATACGCAGTATTTT
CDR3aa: CASSTSGGGSTDTQYF

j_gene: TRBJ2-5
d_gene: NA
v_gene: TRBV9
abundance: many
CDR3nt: TGTGCCAGCAGCGTAGGGAGGGAACAAGAGACCCAGTACTTC
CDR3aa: CASSVGREQETQYF

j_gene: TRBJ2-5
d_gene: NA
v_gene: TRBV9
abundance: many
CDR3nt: TGTGCCAGCAGGGCAATCCCCTCGGGAGAGACCCAGTACTTC
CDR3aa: CASRAIPSGETQYF

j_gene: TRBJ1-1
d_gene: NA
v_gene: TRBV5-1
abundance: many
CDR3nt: TGCGCCAGTAGGGGTGGTGAAGCTTTCTTT
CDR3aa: CASRGGEAFF

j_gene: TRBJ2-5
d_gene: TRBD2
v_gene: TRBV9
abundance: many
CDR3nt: TGTGCCAGCAGCCACGGGACTAGCGGGACAAAGTACCAAGAGACCCAGTACTTC
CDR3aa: CASSHGTSGTKYQETQYF

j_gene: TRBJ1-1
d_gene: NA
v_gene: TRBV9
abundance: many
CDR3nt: TGTGCCAGCAGCGCAACCACCTCCCTGGAGGGGCAAGAAGCTTTCTTT
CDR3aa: CASSATTSLEGQEAFF

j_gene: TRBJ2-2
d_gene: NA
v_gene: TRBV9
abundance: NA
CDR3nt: TGTGCCAGCAGCGTATCTCAGAACACCGGGGAGCTGTTTTTT
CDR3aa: CASSVSQNTGELFF

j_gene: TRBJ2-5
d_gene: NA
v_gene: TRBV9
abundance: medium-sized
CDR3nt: TGTGCCAGCAGCGTCGGAGGGCAAGAGACCCAGTACTTC
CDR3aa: CASSVGGQETQYF

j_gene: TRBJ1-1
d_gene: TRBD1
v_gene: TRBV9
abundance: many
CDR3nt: TGTGCCAGCAGCTTCCGGGACAGGTTAACTGAAGCTTTCTTT
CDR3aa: CASSFRDRLTEAFF

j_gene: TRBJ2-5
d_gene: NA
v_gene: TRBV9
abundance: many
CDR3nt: TGTGCCAGCAGCCCGGGACGTTGGGCAGAAGAGACCCAGTACTTC
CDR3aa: CASSPGRWAEETQYF

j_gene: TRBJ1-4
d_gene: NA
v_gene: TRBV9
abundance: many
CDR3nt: TGTGCCAGCAGCCCTACGGGCCAACGGGGGGAAAAACTGTTTTTT
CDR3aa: CASSPTGQRGEKLFF

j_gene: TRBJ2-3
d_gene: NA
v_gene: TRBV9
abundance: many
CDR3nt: TGTGCCAGCAGCGTCAGACTAGTTGATACGCAGTATTTT
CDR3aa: CASSVRLVDTQYF

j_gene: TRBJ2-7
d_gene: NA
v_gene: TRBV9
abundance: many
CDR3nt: TGTGCCAGCAGCGTAGCTACGGGGTACGAGCAGTACTTC
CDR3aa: CASSVATGYEQYF

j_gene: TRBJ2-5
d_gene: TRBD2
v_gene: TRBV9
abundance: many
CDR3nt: TGTGCCAGCAGCGTAGTCGGTGGGCTAGCGGGAGAGACCCAGTACTTC
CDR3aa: CASSVVGGLAGETQYF

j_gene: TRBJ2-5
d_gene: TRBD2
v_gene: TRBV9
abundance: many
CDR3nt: TGTGCCAGCAGCGTAGGATTTAGCGGGAGGGAGGAGACCCAGTACTTC
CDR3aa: CASSVGFSGREETQYF

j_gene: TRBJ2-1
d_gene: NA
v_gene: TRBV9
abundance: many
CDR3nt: TGTGCCAGCAGCGTAGCCGTTGGCTCCTACAATGAGCAGTTCTTC
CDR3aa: CASSVAVGSYNEQFF

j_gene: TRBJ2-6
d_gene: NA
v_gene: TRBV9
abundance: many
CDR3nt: TGTGCCAGCAGCGTCGAGGGGGGGCAGGGGTCCTCTGGGGCCAACGTCCTGACTTTC
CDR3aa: CASSVEGGQGSSGANVLTF

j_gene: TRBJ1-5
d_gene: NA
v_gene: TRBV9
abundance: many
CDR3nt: TGTGCCAGCAGCCCAGGGCTGCAAAATCAGCCCCAGCATTTT
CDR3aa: CASSPGLQNQPQHF

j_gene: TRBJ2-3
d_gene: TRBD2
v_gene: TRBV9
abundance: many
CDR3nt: TGTGCCAGCAGCGTAACTAGCGGACGCACAGATACGCAGTATTTT
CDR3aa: CASSVTSGRTDTQYF

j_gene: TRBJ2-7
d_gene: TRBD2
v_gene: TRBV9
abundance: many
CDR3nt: TGTGCCAGCAGCGTAGCTCCCAGCGGGAGCTCCTACGAGCAGTACTTC
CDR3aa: CASSVAPSGSSYEQYF

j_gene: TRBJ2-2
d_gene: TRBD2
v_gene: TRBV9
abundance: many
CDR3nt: TGTGCCAGCAGCGAGGCAGGACTAGCGGGAGTAGAGGACACCGGGGAGCTGTTTTTT
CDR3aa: CASSEAGLAGVEDTGELFF

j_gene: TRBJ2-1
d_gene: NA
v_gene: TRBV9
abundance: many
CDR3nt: TGTGCCAGCAGCGTCTCAGCGGATGACTCCTACAATGAGCAGTTCTTC
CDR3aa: CASSVSADDSYNEQFF

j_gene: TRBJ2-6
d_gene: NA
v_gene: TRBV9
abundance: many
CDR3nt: TGTGCCAGCAGCGCGAGCCGGGTGGCCAACGTCCTGACTTTC
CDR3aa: CASSASRVANVLTF

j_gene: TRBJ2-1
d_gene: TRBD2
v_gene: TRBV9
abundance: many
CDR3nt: TGTGCCAGCAGCGTAGGGACTAGCGGAACGATTTCCTACAATGAGCAGTTCTTC
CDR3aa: CASSVGTSGTISYNEQFF

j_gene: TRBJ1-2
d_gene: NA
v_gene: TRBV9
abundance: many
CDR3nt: TGTGCCAGCAGCCCCTTTTCGGGGAGAGGAGATGGCTACACCTTC
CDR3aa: CASSPFSGRGDGYTF

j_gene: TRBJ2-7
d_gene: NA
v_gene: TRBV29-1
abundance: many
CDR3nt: TGCATCCCCCCCGGCCCAAACTACGAGCAGTACTTC
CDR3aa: CIPPGPNYEQYF

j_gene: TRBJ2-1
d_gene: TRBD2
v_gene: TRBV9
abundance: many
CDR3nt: TGTGCCAGCAGCTCTGGCGGGAGCTCCTACAATGAGCAGTTCTTC
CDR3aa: CASSSGGSSYNEQFF

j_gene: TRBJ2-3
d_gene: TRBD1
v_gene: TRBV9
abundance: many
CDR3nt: TGTGCCAGCAGCGCTCGACAGGGGAGCACAGATACGCAGTATTTT
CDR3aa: CASSARQGSTDTQYF

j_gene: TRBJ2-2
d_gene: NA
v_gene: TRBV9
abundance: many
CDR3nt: TGTGCCAGCAGCGGGGTGCGGGAAGACACCGGGGAGCTGTTTTTT
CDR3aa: CASSGVREDTGELFF

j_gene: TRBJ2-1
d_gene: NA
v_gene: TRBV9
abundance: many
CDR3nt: TGTGCCAGCAGCCCCCGCGGTTCGTGGGGGAGTGACAATGAGCAGTTCTTC
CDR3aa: CASSPRGSWGSDNEQFF